This passage covers 21 T cell receptor beta chains from one sample sequenced in a study of cytomegalovirus exposure and HLA in healthy donors. The PCR was carried out with 60 Vbeta primers and 13 Jbeta primers. The table came from immunoSEQ multiplex PCR; TCRdb's copy has only in-frame clones and leaves some out. Here the sample spans over 150,000 clones, approximately 80% being singletons. The sequencing input was PBMCs. The receptors stem from a woman aged 45-65 years in good health and CMV-seronegative.

The chain links TRBV7-2 to TRBJ2-1; TRBD2 aligns across 11 bases. Germline CDR1 reads SGHTA; CDR2 reads FQGNSA. The CDR3 has 15 residues. V lost 7 bases to trimming and J lost 5 bases; unmatched junction nucleotides: 7. The CDR3 sequence is CASTLSGGAHNEQFF. The CDR3 bases are TGTGCCAGCACCCTTAGCGGGGGGGCGCACAATGAGCAGTTCTTC.

For this clone: Other DNA sequences in the sample encode the same CDR3. The chain combines TRBV7-9 with TRBJ2-3; D remains ambiguous. The V end was cut by 5 bases, the J end by 2 bases, with 5 bases between. Germline lookup yields CDR1 SEHNR and CDR2 FQNEAQ (reference sequence). The CDR3 is 12 residues long. This chain's CDR3 is CASSLSTDTQYF. In nucleotides, the CDR3 is TGTGCCAGCAGCCTATCCACAGATACGCAGTATTTT.

The CDR3 is CASSYLTFGGKLFF. DNA of the CDR3: TGTGCCAGCAGTTACTTAACGTTCGGGGGTAAACTGTTTTTT. The chain uses TRBV6-5 and TRBJ1-4, with D possibly TRBD1 on 5 matching bases. The CDR3 extends over 14 amino acids. V was shortened by 1 base and J by 11 bases, with 14 bases between the two germline ends. Per the germline V gene, CDR1 is MNHEY and CDR2 is SVGAGI.

The chain carries TRBV29-1 and TRBJ2-3; possible D gene TRBD1, 6 bases. Trimming removed 3 bases at V and 6 bases at J, with 16 bases between. CDR1 SQVTM and CDR2 ANQGSEA come from the germline V gene. The CDR3 consists of 14 residues. CDR3 loop: CSVDGDTLGDTQYF. In DNA form, the CDR3 reads TGCAGCGTTGACGGGGACACCCTGGGGGATACGCAGTATTTT.

The V and J genes are TRBV7-2 and TRBJ2-1; 8 bases match TRBD2. The junction had 9 bases not matched to a gene; V was cut back by 4 bases and J by 7 bases. CDR3 length equals 15 residues. Germline loops: CDR1 SGHTA, CDR2 FQGNSA. CDR3 coding DNA: TGTGCCAGCAGCTCGGGAGCGGGAGCGACGAATGAGCAGTTCTTC. It yields the protein CASSSGAGATNEQFF.

The chain employs TRBV27 and TRBJ2-2; 7 bases line up with TRBD2. Looked up from germline, CDR1 is MNHEY and CDR2 is SMNVEV (reference sequence). This CDR3 is built from 14 residues. After removal of 6 bases from V and 6 bases from J, the junction contained 7 bases not matched to a gene. The CDR3 DNA reads as TGTGCCAGCAGGCGGGGGTTGAGTCCCGGGGAGCTGTTTTTT. Amino acid sequence: CASRRGLSPGELFF.

This clone was observed a handful of times. J is TRBJ2-2 and V is TRBV29-1, with a weak D call TRBD1 (6 bases). Germline-derived CDR1 and CDR2 are SQVTM and ANQGSEA. This CDR3 has 14 amino acids. Trimming took 5 bases from V and 5 from J, leaving 15 bases between them. This CDR3 is CSVYGPGVTGELFF. Here the CDR3 DNA reads TGCAGCGTTTACGGACCAGGGGTTACCGGGGAGCTGTTTTTT.

This rearrangement joins TRBV2 to TRBJ1-4; a weak D match, TRBD1 (5 bases). CDR1 and CDR2 (germline): SNHLY, FYNNEI. V was clipped by 7 bases and J by 8 bases, with 17 bases between them. There are 14 residues in the CDR3. CDR3 sequence reads: CASTSGREWEKLFF. The DNA for the CDR3 is TGTGCCAGCACCTCAGGGAGGGAATGGGAAAAACTGTTTTTT. Combining the CDR3 with reference TRBV2 and TRBJ1-4 gives the whole variable domain EPEVTQTPSHQVTQMGQEVILRCVPISNHLYFYWYRQILGQKVEFLVSFYNNEISEKSEIFDDQFSVERPDGSNFTLKIRSTKLEDSAMYFCASTSGREWEKLFFGSGTQLSVL.

A single count supports this clone. The rearrangement uses TRBV18 and TRBJ2-7, with TRBD1 matching over 10 bases. CDR1 and CDR2 from the germline V gene are KGHSH and LQKENI. V shed 2 bases and J 9 bases; nucleotides not matched to a gene: 19. The CDR3 covers 18 residues. As DNA, the CDR3 is TGTGCCAGCTCACCAGGGACAGGGGCCGTAGAAAACGTCGACGCGCAGTACTTC. As protein: CASSPGTGAVENVDAQYF.

The chain recombines TRBV7-2 with TRBJ2-7, with 7 nucleotides matching TRBD2. The trim removed 6 bases at V and 2 bases at J, leaving 7 bases unmatched. The germline CDR1 and CDR2 sequences are SGHTA and FQGNSA. There are 14 residues in the CDR3. CDR3 nucleotide sequence: TGTGCCAGCAGGCCGGGACTAACACCCTACGAGCAGTACTTC. It yields the protein CASRPGLTPYEQYF.

The rearrangement links TRBV5-4 to TRBJ2-4; D perhaps matches TRBD1 (5 bases). The V gene lost 1 base and the J gene lost 0 bases, with 17 bases spanning the gap. The V gene's germline CDR1 is SGHNT and CDR2 YYREEE (reference sequence). The CDR3 length is 18 residues. DNA for the CDR3: TGTGCCAGCAGCTTGACGAAGTCAGGGTCGGTAGCCAAAAACATTCAGTACTTC. It is translated as CASSLTKSGSVAKNIQYF.

The gene calls are TRBV19 and TRBJ1-1; TRBD1 matches at 8 bases. CDR1 and CDR2 from the germline V gene are LNHDA and SQIVND (reference sequence). This CDR3 contains 15 residues. The ends lost 4 bases at V and 1 base at J; junction bases unmatched: 5. The CDR3 spells CASSTTGGTNTEAFF. The CDR3 DNA is TGTGCCAGTAGTACAACAGGGGGGACGAACACTGAAGCTTTCTTT.

The chain is built from TRBV5-6 and TRBJ2-1, with TRBD1 as a possible D gene (5 bases). Trimming shortened V by 4 bases and J by 4 bases, and 9 bases separated the two germline ends. Germline values: CDR1 SGHDT, CDR2 YYEEEE. CDR3 length: 13 residues. Here the CDR3 reads CASSPAGYNEQFF. DNA for the CDR3: TGTGCCAGCAGCCCCGCAGGGTACAATGAGCAGTTCTTC.

The chain recombines TRBV2 with TRBJ2-2; the D gene is possibly TRBD1 (6 bases). This CDR3 region has 15 residues. Germline CDR1 SNHLY, CDR2 FYNNEI. Trimming removed 7 bases at V and 0 bases at J, with 12 bases between. The CDR3: CASTRDTSNTGELFF. CDR3 DNA sequence: TGTGCCAGCACCCGGGACACCTCGAACACCGGGGAGCTGTTTTTT.

For the CDR3, the DNA is TGTGCCAGCAGCTTAGGACTAGCGGGGGGCAGGCCTGAGCAGTTCTTC. Amino acid sequence: CASSLGLAGGRPEQFF. The chain joins TRBV11-1 to TRBJ2-1; 13 bases fit TRBD2. CDR3 length: 16 amino acids. Unmatched junction bases numbered 6, after V lost 1 base and J lost 9 bases. In germline, CDR1 is SGHAT, CDR2 FQDESV (reference sequence).

V and J are TRBV5-1 and TRBJ2-7; 8 positions match TRBD1. The J segment lost 0 bases and the V segment lost 4 bases, leaving 6 bases of the junction unmatched. The CDR3 covers 15 residues. The germline V gene encodes CDR1 SGHRS and CDR2 YFSETQ. CDR3 nucleotide sequence: TGCGCCAGCAGCATCCGGGACAGGTGCTCCTACGAGCAGTACTTC. Translated: CASSIRDRCSYEQYF.

The rearrangement uses TRBV7-6 and TRBJ2-1; D gene unclear. Trimming cost V 1 base and J 3 bases, with 13 bases left between them. The germline gives CDR1 SGHVS, CDR2 FNYEAQ. The CDR3 totals 16 residues. The CDR3 DNA reads TGTGCCAGCAGCTTAGAAGCCGCTATTGTCTACAATGAGCAGTTCTTC. Translating it yields CASSLEAAIVYNEQFF.

The rearrangement uses TRBV28 and TRBJ1-1; D may be TRBD1 (5 bases). The CDR3 has 16 amino acids. From germline, CDR1 is MDHEN and CDR2 SYDVKM. Trimming took 0 bases from V and 5 from J, leaving 16 bases between them. The CDR3 DNA sequence: TGTGCCAGCAGTTTATGGAGCGGGGGATCTGGTACTGAAGCTTTCTTT. This translates into CASSLWSGGSGTEAFF. Variable domain in full (rest from reference TRBV28 and TRBJ1-1): DVKVTQSSRYLVKRTGEKVFLECVQDMDHENMFWYRQDPGLGLRLIYFSYDVKMKEKGDIPEGYSVSREKKERFSLILESASTNQTSMYLCASSLWSGGSGTEAFFGQGTRLTVV.

DNA for the CDR3: TGCGCCAGCAGCTTGGCCATTGCGGGGGAGACCCAGTACTTC. Protein: CASSLAIAGETQYF. This rearrangement joins TRBV5-1 to TRBJ2-5; TRBD2 might be the D (6 bases). Germline V CDR1 and CDR2: SGHRS, YFSETQ. Between the trimmed V and J ends, which lost 0 bases and 5 bases, there was a span of 11 bases. The CDR3 length is 14 residues.

The V and J genes are TRBV28 and TRBJ2-7; TRBD1 agrees at 11 bases. CDR3 length equals 17 residues. V trimming: 1 base; J trimming: 1 base; junction bases outside the gene matches: 6. Germline assignment: CDR1 MDHEN and CDR2 SYDVKM. CDR3 amino acids: CASSLSGQGALSYEQYF. CDR3 bases: TGTGCCAGCAGTTTATCCGGACAGGGGGCGCTTTCCTACGAGCAGTACTTC.

The chain has TRBV5-6 and TRBJ1-4, with D perhaps TRBD1 (5 bases). The CDR3 extends over 15 amino acids. CDR1 and CDR2 (germline): SGHDT, YYEEEE. Between the trimmed V and J ends, which lost 4 bases and 6 bases, there was a span of 16 bases. The CDR3: CASSVFSGVHEKLFF. DNA for the CDR3: TGTGCCAGCAGCGTTTTCTCGGGGGTTCATGAAAAACTGTTTTTT.